A single sample is the source of the 10 T cell receptor beta chains below, sequenced in a study of blood T cell repertoires in COVID-19. Here immunoSEQ multiplex PCR was the method, and the copy in TCRdb shows in-frame clones only, minus some. The sample has 95,000 to 150,000 clones; more than 75% are singletons. The material sequenced was peripheral blood. These receptors were collected from a human donor in a cohort sampled during active COVID-19.

V gene TRBV9 combines with J gene TRBJ2-7, with 12 bases identical to TRBD2. CDR1 is SGDLS, CDR2 YYNGEE, per germline. This CDR3 has 19 residues. J gave up 2 bases and V 0 bases, and 12 bases lay outside the gene matches. In DNA form, the CDR3 reads TGTGCCAGCAGCGTAGGGCTAGCGGGAGGGACAGAAGGGGCCTACGAGCAGTACTTC. This sequence encodes CASSVGLAGGTEGAYEQYF.

The CDR3 loop reads CASSLRQGETQYF. The CDR3 region has the DNA TGTGCCAGCAGTTTACGACAGGGTGAGACCCAGTACTTC. This rearrangement joins TRBV12-3 or TRBV12-4 to TRBJ2-5, with 7 positions matching TRBD1. The trim removed 2 bases at V and 5 bases at J, leaving 2 bases unmatched. This CDR3 is built from 13 residues.

V usage is TRBV7-9 and J usage is TRBJ1-1; D uncertain. Germline CDR1 is SEHNR and CDR2 is FQNEAQ (reference sequence). The ends were cut back, 10 bases at V and 0 bases at J, with 9 bases in the middle. The CDR3 has 12 residues. The CDR3 loop is CATGRVNTEAFF. The CDR3 DNA reads as TGTGCCACAGGCCGCGTGAACACTGAAGCTTTCTTT.

This clone was observed once. The chain is built from TRBV3-1 (or the pseudogene TRBV3-2) and TRBJ2-1, with D maybe TRBD1 (6 bases). In germline, CDR1 is LGHDT, CDR2 YNNKEL (reference sequence). CDR3 length: 14 amino acids. Trimming shortened V by 6 bases and J by 6 bases, and 15 bases separated the two germline ends. The CDR3 here is CASSQGSILNEQFF. In DNA, the CDR3 is TGTGCCAGCAGTCAGGGGAGTATCCTCAATGAGCAGTTCTTC.

V and J are TRBV19 and TRBJ1-1; TRBD1 matches at 12 bases. CDR1 and CDR2 (germline): LNHDA, SQIVND (reference sequence). V trimming: 3 bases; J trimming: 1 base; junction bases outside the gene matches: 6. The CDR3 is made up of 17 amino acids. CDR3 loop: CASSIPGTGGWNTEAFF. The CDR3, as DNA: TGTGCCAGTAGTATCCCAGGGACAGGGGGCTGGAACACTGAAGCTTTCTTT.

The CDR3 DNA is TGCGCCAGCACTTCTGGAAACACCATATATTTT. It translates to CASTSGNTIYF. The genes are TRBV5-1 and TRBJ1-3; D gene unclear. V was shortened by 6 bases and J by 1 base, with 2 bases between the two germline ends. Germline V gives CDR1 SGHRS, CDR2 YFSETQ. The CDR3 contains 11 residues.

V is TRBV14 and J is TRBJ2-7, with D possibly being TRBD1 (5 bases). Germline V gene data show CDR1 as SGHDN and CDR2 as FVKESK. V was clipped by 6 bases and J by 5 bases, with 8 bases between them. The CDR3 contains 11 residues. The CDR3 DNA is TGTGCCAGCAGTCTGGGGCACGAGCAGTACTTC. Translation: CASSLGHEQYF. Filled out from reference TRBV14 and TRBJ2-7, the complete variable domain reads EAGVTQFPSHSVIEKGQTVTLRCDPISGHDNLYWYRRVMGKEIKFLLHFVKESKQDESGMPNNRFLAERTGGTYSTLKVQPAELEDSGVYFCASSLGHEQYFGPGTRLTVT.

J is TRBJ2-2 and V is TRBV6-5; 14 bases match TRBD2. Germline V gene data show CDR1 as MNHEY and CDR2 as SVGAGI. V was pared by 8 bases and J by 6 bases, with 5 bases of the junction left unmatched. The CDR3 covers 15 residues. CDR3 residues: CASETSGGAPGELFF. CDR3 DNA sequence: TGTGCCAGCGAGACTAGCGGGGGGGCCCCCGGGGAGCTGTTTTTT.

To note about this clone: The junction differs from germline at one of its ends, possibly a read error. J is TRBJ2-7 and V is TRBV6-5, with unresolved D. The length of the CDR3 is 15 residues. The germline CDR1 and CDR2 sequences are MNHEY and SVGAGI. The CDR3 sequence is CASSPLTSPSDEQYF. The CDR3 DNA reads TGTGCCAGCAGCCCCTTGACTTCACCCTCCGACGAGCAGTACTTC.

The chain employs TRBV29-1 and TRBJ2-7, with TRBD2 matching over 14 bases. The CDR3 loop spans 14 amino acids. The V gene end was trimmed by 8 bases and the J gene end by 9 bases; junction bases not matched to a gene: 12. Germline CDR1 is SQVTM and CDR2 is ANQGSEA. CDR3: CSIQGLAGDTRQYF. CDR3 DNA: TGCAGCATACAGGGACTAGCGGGAGATACGAGGCAGTACTTC.